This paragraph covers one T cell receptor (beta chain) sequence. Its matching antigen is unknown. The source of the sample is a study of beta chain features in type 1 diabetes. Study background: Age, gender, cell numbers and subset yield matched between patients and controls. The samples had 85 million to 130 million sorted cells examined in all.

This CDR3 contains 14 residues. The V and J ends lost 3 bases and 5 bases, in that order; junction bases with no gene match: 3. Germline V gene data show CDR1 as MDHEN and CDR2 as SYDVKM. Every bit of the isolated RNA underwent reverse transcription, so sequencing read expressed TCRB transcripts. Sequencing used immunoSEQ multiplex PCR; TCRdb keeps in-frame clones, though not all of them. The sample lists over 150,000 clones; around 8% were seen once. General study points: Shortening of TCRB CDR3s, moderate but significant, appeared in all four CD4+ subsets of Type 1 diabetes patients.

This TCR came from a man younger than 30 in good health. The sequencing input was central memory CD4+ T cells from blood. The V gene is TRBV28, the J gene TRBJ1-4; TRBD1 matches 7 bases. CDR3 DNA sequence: TGTGCCAGCAGTTTGCAGGGGGTCAATGAAAAACTGTTTTTT. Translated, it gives CASSLQGVNEKLFF.